The 2 T cell receptor beta chains below all came from one sample that was sequenced in a study of blood T cell repertoires in COVID-19. Some clones are missing from TCRdb's copy, which holds only in-frame ones; the method was immunoSEQ multiplex PCR. In the table there are around 220,000 clones, 80% to 85% of which are singletons. Input material: peripheral blood. These receptors were taken from an elderly woman with COVID-19, enrolled during active disease.

V is TRBV5-1 and J is TRBJ1-1, with no clear D. CDR3 length: 13 amino acids. Trimming took 5 bases from V and 1 from J, leaving 9 bases between them. Germline loops: CDR1 SGHRS, CDR2 YFSETQ. CDR3 bases: TGCGCCAGCAGTAATCGGGAGAACACTGAAGCTTTCTTT. This encodes CASSNRENTEAFF. Full variable domain (outside the CDR3, taken from reference TRBV5-1 and TRBJ1-1): KAGVTQTPRYLIKTRGQQVTLSCSPISGHRSVSWYQQTPGQGLQFLFEYFSETQRNKGNFPGRFSGRQFSNSRSEMNVSTLELGDSALYLCASSNRENTEAFFGQGTRLTVV.

The rearrangement joins TRBV5-1 to TRBJ1-4; weak D call: TRBD1 (5 bases). CDR1 is SGHRS and CDR2 is YFSETQ in the germline V gene. V dropped 4 bases and J dropped 0 bases, with 10 bases sitting between them. The length of the CDR3 is 15 residues. In DNA form, the CDR3 reads TGCGCCAGCAGCCCAGGACACGCAACTAATGAAAAACTGTTTTTT. Its protein is CASSPGHATNEKLFF.